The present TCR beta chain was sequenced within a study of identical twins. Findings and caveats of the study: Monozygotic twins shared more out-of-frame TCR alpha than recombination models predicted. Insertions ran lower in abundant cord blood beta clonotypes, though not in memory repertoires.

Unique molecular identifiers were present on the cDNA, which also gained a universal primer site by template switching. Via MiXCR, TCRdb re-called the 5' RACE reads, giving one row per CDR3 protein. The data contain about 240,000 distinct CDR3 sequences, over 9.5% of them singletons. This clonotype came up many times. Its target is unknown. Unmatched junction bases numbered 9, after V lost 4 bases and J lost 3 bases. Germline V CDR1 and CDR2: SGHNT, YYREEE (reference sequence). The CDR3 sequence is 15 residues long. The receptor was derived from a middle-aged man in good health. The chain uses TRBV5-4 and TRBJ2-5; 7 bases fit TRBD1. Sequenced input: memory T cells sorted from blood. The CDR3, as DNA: TGTGCCAGCAGCCCCCCCGACAGGGATAAAGAGACCCAGTACTTC. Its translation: CASSPPDRDKETQYF. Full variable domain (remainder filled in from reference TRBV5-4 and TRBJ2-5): ETGVTQSPTHLIKTRGQQVTLRCSSQSGHNTVSWYQQALGQGPQFIFQYYREEENGRGNFPPRFSGLQFPNYSSELNVNALELDDSALYLCASSPPDRDKETQYFGPGTRLLVL.